The 18 T cell receptor beta chains below all came from one sample that was sequenced in a study of T cell responses to AZD1222 COVID-19 vaccine. Using immunoSEQ multiplex PCR, the repertoire was profiled, and TCRdb retains in-frame clones only, with some absent. Here the sample spans some 90,000 clones, 88% being singletons. The input for sequencing was peripheral blood, taken on day 0 of AZD1222 vaccination. These receptors all come from an adult in good health.

DNA for the CDR3: TGTGCCACCAGTGATCCCCTTGGGCCAGGTTCGGGCTACACCTTC. Translated, it gives CATSDPLGPGSGYTF. The gene calls are TRBV24-1 and TRBJ1-2; D is undetermined. Trimming took 3 bases from V and 8 from J, leaving 18 bases between them. Germline values: CDR1 KGHDR, CDR2 SFDVKD. The CDR3 totals 15 residues.

CDR3 nucleotide sequence: TGTGCCAGCAGCCAAGGGCAGGGCTACAGTGAAAAACTGTTTTTT. This encodes CASSQGQGYSEKLFF. The rearrangement joins TRBV3-1 (or the pseudogene TRBV3-2) to TRBJ1-4, with D perhaps matching TRBD1 (5 bases). Between the trimmed V and J ends, which lost 1 base and 7 bases, there was a span of 13 bases. CDR3 size: 15 residues. Germline V lookup: CDR1 LGHDT, CDR2 YNNKEL (reference sequence).

V usage is TRBV7-7 and J usage is TRBJ1-2; possibly TRBD1 for D (5 bases). This CDR3 contains 13 residues. Germline V gene sequence: CDR1 SSHAT, CDR2 FNYEAQ (reference sequence). This chain's CDR3 is CASAAGPFNGYTF. For the CDR3, the DNA is TGTGCTAGCGCAGCGGGACCATTCAACGGCTACACCTTC.

The V gene is TRBV2, the J gene TRBJ1-4; 8 nucleotides match TRBD1. This CDR3 comprises 15 residues. V was clipped by 7 bases and J by 8 bases; unmatched bases: 12. CDR1 and CDR2 (germline): SNHLY, FYNNEI. The CDR3 loop is CASTPTGGFGEKLFF. CDR3 DNA: TGTGCCAGCACCCCCACAGGGGGATTTGGGGAAAAACTGTTTTTT. The whole variable domain, filled in from reference TRBV2 and TRBJ1-4, reads EPEVTQTPSHQVTQMGQEVILRCVPISNHLYFYWYRQILGQKVEFLVSFYNNEISEKSEIFDDQFSVERPDGSNFTLKIRSTKLEDSAMYFCASTPTGGFGEKLFFGSGTQLSVL.

Details on this clone: Mismatch with germline at one junction end may stem from a read error. The DNA for the CDR3 is TGTGCCAGCAGCCTAGCGTCCTCCTATAATTCACCCCTCCACTTT. This translates into CASSLASSYNSPLHF. V usage is TRBV7-9 and J usage is TRBJ1-6; no reliable D call. CDR3 length equals 15 residues. Looked up from germline, CDR1 is SEHNR and CDR2 is FQNEAQ (reference sequence).

The chain recombines TRBV5-1 with TRBJ2-1; D remains ambiguous. CDR1 is SGHRS, CDR2 YFSETQ, per germline. This CDR3 spans 13 amino acids. Trimming stripped 0 bases from V and 4 bases from J, with 5 bases between. Here the CDR3 reads CASSLEQYNEQFF. In DNA form, the CDR3 reads TGCGCCAGCAGCTTGGAACAGTACAATGAGCAGTTCTTC.

The rearrangement links TRBV7-2 to TRBJ1-1; D is perhaps TRBD1 (6 bases). CDR1 and CDR2 from the germline V gene are SGHTA and FQGNSA. Deletions cut 5 bases from V and 8 bases from J, with 18 bases between. The CDR3 is 14 amino acids. The CDR3: CASSTGTRLIEAFF. CDR3 bases: TGTGCCAGCAGCACCGGGACACGTTTGATCGAAGCTTTCTTT.

This chain links TRBV19 with TRBJ1-1; weak D call: TRBD1 (5 bases). CDR1 LNHDA and CDR2 SQIVND come from the germline V gene (reference sequence). V was cut by 8 bases and J by 1 base, with 20 bases left in between. This CDR3 comprises 16 residues. The CDR3 spells CASWSTRQRGNTEAFF. As DNA, the CDR3 is TGTGCCAGTTGGTCTACTCGACAAAGGGGGAACACTGAAGCTTTCTTT.

The chain recombines TRBV7-9 with TRBJ2-3, with 9 bases aligning to TRBD1. V shed 2 bases, J shed 7 bases, and the junction held 7 bases outside the gene matches. The CDR3 consists of 15 residues. Germline V CDR1 and CDR2: SEHNR, FQNEAQ (reference sequence). The CDR3 coding sequence is TGTGCCAGCAGCTTAACAGTGGACAGGGGCAATACGCAGTATTTT. Its translation: CASSLTVDRGNTQYF.

The chain links TRBV6-2 or TRBV6-3 to TRBJ2-3, with 9 positions matching TRBD1. Germline V lookup: CDR1 MNHEY, CDR2 SVGEGT. The CDR3 is made up of 15 amino acids. The junction had 4 bases not matched to a gene; V was cut back by 2 bases and J by 4 bases. Here the CDR3 DNA reads TGTGCCAGCAGTTACGGGAGACAGGGGGCAGATACGCAGTATTTT. Protein: CASSYGRQGADTQYF.

V gene TRBV19 combines with J gene TRBJ2-3, with D unresolved. CDR1 and CDR2 from the germline V gene are LNHDA and SQIVND (reference sequence). The CDR3 covers 11 residues. The ends were cut back, 1 base at V and 5 bases at J, with 1 base in the middle. CDR3 region: CASSIGDTQYF. In nucleotides, the CDR3 is TGTGCCAGTAGTATAGGAGATACGCAGTATTTT.

The CDR3 region is CASSLVPSGGRYNEQFF. CDR3 nucleotides: TGCGCCAGCAGCTTGGTTCCTAGCGGGGGGCGTTACAATGAGCAGTTCTTC. The gene calls are TRBV5-1 and TRBJ2-1; 11 nucleotides agree with TRBD2. This CDR3 contains 17 residues. Trimming cost V 0 bases and J 4 bases; bases outside gene matches: 6. Germline values: CDR1 SGHRS, CDR2 YFSETQ.

Of note for this clone: One end of the junction does not line up with germline, which may come from a read error. The rearrangement uses TRBV7-7 and TRBJ2-2; D possibly corresponds to TRBD1 (5 bases). The CDR3 sequence is 15 residues long. Germline V gene sequence: CDR1 SSHAT, CDR2 FNYEAQ (reference sequence). DNA of the CDR3: TGTGCTAGCAGCTTAGGGGCAGGGAACACCGGGGAGCTGTTTTTT. Translated: CASSLGAGNTGELFF.

The chain employs TRBV12-3 or TRBV12-4 and TRBJ2-7; weak D call: TRBD1 (6 bases). V gave up 11 bases and J gave up 6 bases, with 17 bases separating them. The CDR3 loop spans 12 amino acids. The CDR3 region has the DNA TGTGCCGCTAACCAGGGGCCGAGCGAGCAGTACTTC. Protein product: CAANQGPSEQYF.

The rearrangement uses TRBV30 and TRBJ1-4; D ambiguous. Looked up from germline, CDR1 is GTSNPN and CDR2 is SVGIG (reference sequence). This CDR3 spans 14 amino acids. Trimming took 5 bases from V and 0 from J, leaving 10 bases between them. The CDR3 nucleotides read TGTGCCTGGGCGAGGACCGCAACTAATGAAAAACTGTTTTTT. The encoded protein is CAWARTATNEKLFF.

The J gene is TRBJ2-7, the V gene TRBV10-3; 8 nucleotides match TRBD2. J lost 2 bases, V lost 4 bases, and 4 bases had no gene match. Germline V gene lookup returns CDR1 ENHRY and CDR2 SYGVKD. The CDR3 has 14 residues. CDR3 protein: CAISGTSSAYEQYF. CDR3 nucleotide sequence: TGTGCCATCAGTGGGACTAGCTCGGCCTACGAGCAGTACTTC.

This clone showed up just once. The chain links TRBV7-2 to TRBJ2-7; D assignment may be TRBD1 or TRBD2 (7 bases each). Trimming stripped 5 bases from V and 3 bases from J, with 17 bases between. Germline loops: CDR1 SGHTA, CDR2 FQGNSA. The CDR3 covers 15 residues. The CDR3 region is CASSPGGGFHYEQYF. The CDR3, as DNA: TGTGCCAGCAGCCCAGGGGGGGGTTTCCACTACGAGCAGTACTTC.

The chain joins TRBV6-5 to TRBJ2-7, with TRBD1 matching over 7 bases. Germline V lookup: CDR1 MNHEY, CDR2 SVGAGI. With V trimmed by 7 bases and J by 3 bases, 12 bases remained unmatched. This CDR3 comprises 15 residues. The CDR3 DNA reads as TGTGCCAGCACCCTACAAAGGACAGGATACTACGAGCAGTACTTC. It encodes CASTLQRTGYYEQYF.